Below are 30 T cell receptor beta chains sequenced from a single sample in a study of beta chain features in type 1 diabetes. Of the isolated RNA, all was reverse transcribed, and so the sequenced material was expressed TCRB transcripts. This table comes from immunoSEQ multiplex PCR, and its TCRdb copy is limited to in-frame clones, with some not included. This sample has around 340,000 clones, with 15% to 20% found just once. Source material: naive CD4+ T cells from blood. The receptors derive from a woman younger than 35 in good health.

This rearrangement joins TRBV5-1 to TRBJ2-5; D possibly corresponds to TRBD1 (5 bases). The V and J ends lost 4 bases and 4 bases respectively, with 11 bases between them. The CDR3 contains 13 residues. CDR1 and CDR2 from the germline V gene are SGHRS and YFSETQ. The CDR3 loop reads CASSPQGRETQYF. As DNA, the CDR3 is TGCGCCAGCAGCCCGCAGGGCCGAGAGACCCAGTACTTC.

This clone has more than one count but fewer than ten. The chain combines TRBV7-2 with TRBJ1-2, with 10 bases fitting TRBD1. The junction had 5 bases not matched to a gene; V was cut back by 3 bases and J by 7 bases. Germline CDR1 SGHTA, CDR2 FQGNSA. The CDR3 has 14 residues. The CDR3 bases are TGTGCCAGCAGCTTGGACAGGGGGAGAGGTGGCTACACCTTC. Protein product: CASSLDRGRGGYTF. Using reference TRBV7-2 and TRBJ1-2 for the parts outside the CDR3, the full variable domain is GAGVSQSPSNKVTEKGKDVELRCDPISGHTALYWYRQSLGQGLEFLIYFQGNSAPDKSGLPSDRFSAERTGGSVSTLTIQRTQQEDSAVYLCASSLDRGRGGYTFGSGTRLTVV.

There are a few counts of this clone. This sequence joins TRBV30 and TRBJ2-7; D might be TRBD2 (5 bases). Germline values: CDR1 GTSNPN, CDR2 SVGIG (reference sequence). The CDR3 consists of 13 residues. V was trimmed by 0 bases and J by 7 bases, leaving 13 bases between them. The CDR3 is CAWSVRIGSEQYF. The CDR3 nucleotides read TGTGCCTGGAGTGTACGGATAGGGAGTGAGCAGTACTTC. The entire variable domain, with the rest obtained from reference TRBV30 and TRBJ2-7, is as follows: SQTIHQWPATLVQPVGSPLSLECTVEGTSNPNLYWYRQAAGRGLQLLFYSVGIGQISSEVPQNLSASRPQDRQFILSSKKLLLSDSGFYLCAWSVRIGSEQYFGPGTRLTVT.

V usage is TRBV5-6 and J usage is TRBJ2-2; D might be TRBD2 (5 bases). Per germline, CDR1 SGHDT and CDR2 YYEEEE. V was trimmed by 4 bases and J by 5 bases, leaving 15 bases between them. The CDR3 is 15 residues long. DNA of the CDR3: TGTGCCAGCAGCCGTGTGGCAGGAGGAACCGGGGAGCTGTTTTTT. Translating it yields CASSRVAGGTGELFF.

Only a few counts were recorded for this clone. The CDR3 bases are TGTGCCAGCCGACTAGTCCAAGAGACCCAGTACTTC. It translates to CASRLVQETQYF. The V gene is TRBV2, the J gene TRBJ2-5, with a possible D match to TRBD2 (6 bases). Per the germline V gene, CDR1 is SNHLY and CDR2 is FYNNEI. V was cut by 8 bases and J by 1 base, with 8 bases left in between. The CDR3 is 12 amino acids.

This clone occurred a few times. This rearrangement joins TRBV6-6 to TRBJ1-5; 9 bases match TRBD1. Germline V gene lookup returns CDR1 MNHNY and CDR2 SVGAGI (reference sequence). The CDR3 runs to 16 residues. J was trimmed by 1 base and V by 5 bases; bases with no gene match: 6. Written as DNA, the CDR3 is TGTGCCAGCAGTCCACAGGGGGCCCAGAGCAATCAGCCCCAGCATTTT. This encodes CASSPQGAQSNQPQHF.

This clone appeared a few times. The chain links TRBV5-1 to TRBJ2-3; D possibly corresponds to TRBD2 (6 bases). The CDR3 extends over 16 amino acids. Deletions cut 2 bases from V and 4 bases from J, with 17 bases between. Germline CDR1 reads SGHRS; CDR2 reads YFSETQ. CDR3 DNA sequence: TGCGCCAGCAGCTTCGGTTCTGGCGGGATAGCAGATACGCAGTATTTT. Translating gives CASSFGSGGIADTQYF.

This chain uses TRBV30 with TRBJ2-4; 8 bases are a match to TRBD2. This CDR3 has 14 residues. CDR1 is GTSNPN and CDR2 is SVGIG in the germline V gene (reference sequence). The J segment lost 7 bases and the V segment lost 3 bases, leaving 8 bases of the junction unmatched. The DNA of the CDR3 is TGTGCCTGGAGCCGTCGGGAGGGCCGGAACATTCAGTACTTC. Its protein is CAWSRREGRNIQYF.

The rearrangement links TRBV19 to TRBJ1-5; D is unresolved. The CDR3 runs to 15 residues. V lost 3 bases and J lost 2, with 11 bases in between. Germline V lookup: CDR1 LNHDA, CDR2 SQIVND (reference sequence). For the CDR3, the DNA is TGTGCCAGTAGTATCGCGGGCGGGGGCAATCAGCCCCAGCATTTT. This sequence encodes CASSIAGGGNQPQHF.

There are a few counts of this clone. This rearrangement joins TRBV19 to TRBJ2-3; 8 positions agree with TRBD1. Trimming took 5 bases from V and 0 from J; bases not matched to a gene: 19. This CDR3 has 20 amino acids. CDR1 LNHDA and CDR2 SQIVND come from the germline V gene (reference sequence). CDR3 sequence: CASSDRDRTVHFPSTDTQYF. Written as DNA, the CDR3 is TGTGCCAGTAGTGACCGGGACAGGACGGTACACTTTCCTAGCACAGATACGCAGTATTTT.

The chain employs TRBV5-4 and TRBJ1-1; 11 bases fit TRBD1. Germline V gene sequence: CDR1 SGHNT, CDR2 YYREEE (reference sequence). This CDR3 has 16 amino acids. The V segment lost 2 bases and the J segment 5 bases; nucleotides outside the gene matches: 8. As DNA, the CDR3 is TGTGCCAGCAGCTTCCGGACAGGGGGCGCGAGGACTGAAGCTTTCTTT. Translating gives CASSFRTGGARTEAFF.

CDR3 amino acids: CASSHSGGPEGEQFF. DNA for the CDR3: TGCGCCAGCAGCCACTCAGGGGGACCAGAGGGGGAGCAGTTCTTC. The chain recombines TRBV4-1 with TRBJ2-1; 7 bases line up with TRBD1. CDR3 size: 15 residues. Germline CDR1 MGHRA, CDR2 YSYEKL. Trimming took 3 bases from V and 10 from J; bases not matched to a gene: 12.

The CDR3 coding sequence is TGCGCCAGCAGCTTGAACCCAGGGGCCAATACAGATACGCAGTATTTT. It is translated as CASSLNPGANTDTQYF. The V call is TRBV5-1, the J call TRBJ2-3; TRBD1 might be the D (6 bases). This CDR3 has 16 residues. Germline V gene data show CDR1 as SGHRS and CDR2 as YFSETQ. The V end was cut by 1 base, the J end by 3 bases, with 15 bases between.

The CDR3, as DNA: TGTGCCAGCAGCTCCCGACAAGCCGGGGAGCTGTTTTTT. Protein sequence: CASSSRQAGELFF. The V and J genes are TRBV7-3 and TRBJ2-2; D unclear. With 4 bases removed from V and 6 bases from J, the gap between germline ends came to 9 bases. The germline CDR1 and CDR2 sequences are SGHTA and FQGTGA. The CDR3 is 13 amino acids.

This clone has a handful of counts. The CDR3, as DNA: TGTGCCAGTAGTACGGACAGGAATCAGCCCCAGCATTTT. This codes for CASSTDRNQPQHF. The gene calls are TRBV19 and TRBJ1-5; 7 bases are shared with TRBD1. The CDR3 extends over 13 amino acids. J gave up 4 bases and V 4 bases, and 1 base lay outside the gene matches. The germline V gene has CDR1 LNHDA and CDR2 SQIVND (reference sequence).

The chain combines TRBV2 with TRBJ1-2; D unclear. Germline-derived CDR1 and CDR2 are SNHLY and FYNNEI. The CDR3 loop spans 12 amino acids. V was cut by 6 bases and J by 8 bases, with 13 bases left in between. The CDR3 sequence: CASSPGGRGYTF. In DNA form, the CDR3 reads TGTGCCAGCAGCCCGGGAGGTCGGGGCTACACCTTC.

This clone was picked up a small number of times. The V gene is TRBV6-5, the J gene TRBJ2-7, with a weak D call TRBD1 (6 bases). CDR3 length: 15 residues. Germline values: CDR1 MNHEY, CDR2 SVGAGI. Trimming pared 4 bases from V and 4 bases from J, leaving 17 bases between. The CDR3 here is CASSSGHSGDYEQYF. In DNA form, the CDR3 reads TGTGCCAGCAGTTCAGGACATTCAGGGGATTACGAGCAGTACTTC.

The CDR3, as DNA: TGTGCCAGCAGCTTAGGAGGACTTTCCACCTACGAGCAGTACTTC. Its translation: CASSLGGLSTYEQYF. The chain couples TRBV7-9 to TRBJ2-7; D may be TRBD2 (5 bases). The V gene's germline CDR1 is SEHNR and CDR2 FQNEAQ (reference sequence). Trimming removed 1 base at V and 2 bases at J, with 12 bases between. This CDR3 is 15 amino acids long.

The CDR3 loop reads CASSGVKETQYF. The CDR3 nucleotides are TGTGCCAGCAGTGGTGTCAAAGAGACCCAGTACTTC. This sequence joins TRBV2 and TRBJ2-5; D is uncertain. Germline V gene data show CDR1 as SNHLY and CDR2 as FYNNEI. Trimming took off 4 bases at V and 3 bases at J, with 6 bases between the two ends. The CDR3 has 12 amino acids.

This clone was picked up a small number of times. The V gene is TRBV6-6, the J gene TRBJ1-3; perhaps TRBD1 as D (6 bases). Between the trimmed V and J ends, which lost 4 bases and 5 bases, there was a span of 18 bases. CDR1 is MNHNY and CDR2 is SVGAGI in the germline V gene (reference sequence). This CDR3 is 16 amino acids long. The CDR3 region has the DNA TGTGCCAGCAGTTTCCGACAGGTTGAGGGGCGAAACACCATATATTTT. Translated, it gives CASSFRQVEGRNTIYF.

The chain uses TRBV9 and TRBJ2-5; no clear D gene. The V and J ends lost 4 bases and 4 bases respectively, with 11 bases between them. The CDR3 contains 13 residues. Germline V lookup: CDR1 SGDLS, CDR2 YYNGEE. The CDR3: CASSPSLLETQYF. The CDR3 region has the DNA TGTGCCAGCAGCCCCTCCCTCCTAGAGACCCAGTACTTC.

This clone was observed a few times. V is TRBV19 and J is TRBJ2-3, with 7 positions matching TRBD2. Germline trimming cut 4 bases from V and 4 bases from J; bases unmatched to any gene: 14. The length of the CDR3 is 17 residues. CDR1 LNHDA and CDR2 SQIVND come from the germline V gene (reference sequence). The DNA of the CDR3 is TGTGCCAGTAGTACCTATTACAGCGGCGGGGGTGCAGATACGCAGTATTTT. This encodes CASSTYYSGGGADTQYF.

The chain links TRBV4-1 to TRBJ2-5; no definite D call. This CDR3 is 13 amino acids long. Deletions cut 3 bases from V and 2 bases from J, with 7 bases between. Germline assignment: CDR1 MGHRA and CDR2 YSYEKL. CDR3 sequence reads: CASSHLLQETQYF. CDR3 in DNA: TGCGCCAGCAGCCATCTCCTACAAGAGACCCAGTACTTC.

CDR3 bases: TGTGCCAGCAGCCTCCTCGGGGAGACCCAGTACTTC. Translated: CASSLLGETQYF. This chain joins TRBV11-2 and TRBJ2-5; no clear D. The germline CDR1 and CDR2 sequences are SGHAT and FQNNGV. Trimming removed 5 bases from V and 5 bases from J, with 9 bases in between. CDR3 size: 12 residues.

A few counts support this clone. CDR3: CASSTGQGVNQPQHF. CDR3 nucleotides: TGTGCCAGTAGTACCGGACAGGGCGTCAATCAGCCCCAGCATTTT. The chain employs TRBV19 and TRBJ1-5, with 8 bases lining up with TRBD1. Unmatched junction bases numbered 5, after V lost 4 bases and J lost 3 bases. This CDR3 has 15 residues. Germline V CDR1 and CDR2: LNHDA, SQIVND (reference sequence).

This clone came up a few times. This chain links TRBV5-1 with TRBJ2-1; TRBD2 might be the D (6 bases). The CDR3 has 14 residues. V shed 5 bases and J shed 7 bases, with 16 bases lying between them. Germline V gene sequence: CDR1 SGHRS, CDR2 YFSETQ. The DNA of the CDR3 is TGCGCCAGCAGTCCCGGGACGGGGGTGAATGAGCAGTTCTTC. It yields the protein CASSPGTGVNEQFF.

This clone was counted between two and nine times. The V and J genes are TRBV28 and TRBJ2-5; 10 bases are a match to TRBD1. Germline V gives CDR1 MDHEN, CDR2 SYDVKM. The V segment lost 3 bases and the J segment 4 bases; nucleotides outside the gene matches: 5. CDR3 length equals 15 residues. The CDR3 coding sequence is TGTGCCAGCAGTTTCCGGGACAGGGGTGGAGAGACCCAGTACTTC. It specifies CASSFRDRGGETQYF.

With respect to this clone: Other DNA sequences of this sample code for an identical CDR3. V usage is TRBV18 and J usage is TRBJ2-5, with no clear D. Germline V lookup: CDR1 KGHSH, CDR2 LQKENI. Trimming shortened V by 3 bases and J by 2 bases, and 7 bases separated the two germline ends. CDR3 length: 13 residues. CDR3 loop: CASSPGQQETQYF. The CDR3 DNA follows: TGTGCCAGCTCACCGGGCCAACAAGAGACCCAGTACTTC.

This clone was recorded a few times. The rearrangement joins TRBV28 to TRBJ1-2; no reliable D call. CDR3 length: 13 amino acids. CDR1 and CDR2 from the germline V gene are MDHEN and SYDVKM. V lost 2 bases and J lost 2, with 6 bases in between. The CDR3 DNA reads TGTGCCAGCAGTTTAAAACAAAACTATGGCTACACCTTC. Translating gives CASSLKQNYGYTF.

In its sample, this clone was seen a few times. The DNA for the CDR3 is TGCAGCGTTGGGTCGGGAGGAGGCTATGGCTACACCTTC. It codes for CSVGSGGGYGYTF. This chain links TRBV29-1 with TRBJ1-2; no clear D. Trimming removed 4 bases at V and 4 bases at J, with 13 bases between. The CDR3 is 13 amino acids. Germline lookup yields CDR1 SQVTM and CDR2 ANQGSEA.